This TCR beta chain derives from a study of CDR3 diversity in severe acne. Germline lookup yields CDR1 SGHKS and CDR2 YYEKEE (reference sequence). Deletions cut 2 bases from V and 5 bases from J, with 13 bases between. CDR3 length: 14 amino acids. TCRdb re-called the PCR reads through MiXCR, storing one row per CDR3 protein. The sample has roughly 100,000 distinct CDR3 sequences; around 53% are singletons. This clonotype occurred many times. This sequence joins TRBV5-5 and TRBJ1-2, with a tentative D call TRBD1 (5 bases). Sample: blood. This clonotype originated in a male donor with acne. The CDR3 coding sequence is TGTGCCAGCAGCTTACAGGCGTTAGGGTATGGCTACACCTTC. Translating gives CASSLQALGYGYTF.